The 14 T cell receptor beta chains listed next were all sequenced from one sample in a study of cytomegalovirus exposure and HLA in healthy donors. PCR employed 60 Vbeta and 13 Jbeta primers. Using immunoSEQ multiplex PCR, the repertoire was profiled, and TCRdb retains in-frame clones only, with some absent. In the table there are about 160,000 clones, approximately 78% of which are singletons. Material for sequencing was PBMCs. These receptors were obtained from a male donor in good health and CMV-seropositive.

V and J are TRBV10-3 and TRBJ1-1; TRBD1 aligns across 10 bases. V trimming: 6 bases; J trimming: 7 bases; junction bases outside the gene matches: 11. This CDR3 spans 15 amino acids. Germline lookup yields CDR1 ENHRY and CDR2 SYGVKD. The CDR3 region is CAIRATGTGVGEAFF. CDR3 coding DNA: TGTGCCATCAGGGCAACCGGGACAGGGGTGGGTGAAGCTTTCTTT.

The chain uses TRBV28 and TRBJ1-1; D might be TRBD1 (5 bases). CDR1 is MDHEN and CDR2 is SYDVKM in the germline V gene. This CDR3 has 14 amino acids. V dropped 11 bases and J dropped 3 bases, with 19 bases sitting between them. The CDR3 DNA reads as TGTGCCGGAAGGGGCGGAGGGAGTTACACTGAAGCTTTCTTT. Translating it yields CAGRGGGSYTEAFF.

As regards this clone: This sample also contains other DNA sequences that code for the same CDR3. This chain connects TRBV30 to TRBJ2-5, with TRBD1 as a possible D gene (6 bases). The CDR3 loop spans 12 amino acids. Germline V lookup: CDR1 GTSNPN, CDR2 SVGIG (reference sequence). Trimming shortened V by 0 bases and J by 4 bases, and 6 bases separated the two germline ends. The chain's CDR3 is CAWSVGGETQYF. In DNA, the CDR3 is TGTGCCTGGAGTGTAGGGGGAGAGACCCAGTACTTC.

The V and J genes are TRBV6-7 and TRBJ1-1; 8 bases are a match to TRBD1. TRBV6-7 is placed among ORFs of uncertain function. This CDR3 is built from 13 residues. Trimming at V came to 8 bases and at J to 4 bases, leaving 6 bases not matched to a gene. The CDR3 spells CASGQGRGTEAFF. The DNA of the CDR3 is TGTGCCAGCGGACAGGGAAGGGGCACTGAAGCTTTCTTT.

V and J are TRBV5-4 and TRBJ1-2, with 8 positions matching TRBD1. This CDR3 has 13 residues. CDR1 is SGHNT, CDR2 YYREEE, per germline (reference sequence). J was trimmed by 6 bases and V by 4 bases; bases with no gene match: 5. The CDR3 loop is CASSKTGEDGYTF. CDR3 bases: TGTGCCAGCAGCAAGACAGGGGAGGATGGCTACACCTTC. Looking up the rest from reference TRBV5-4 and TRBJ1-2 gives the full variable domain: ETGVTQSPTHLIKTRGQQVTLRCSSQSGHNTVSWYQQALGQGPQFIFQYYREEENGRGNFPPRFSGLQFPNYSSELNVNALELDDSALYLCASSKTGEDGYTFGSGTRLTVV.

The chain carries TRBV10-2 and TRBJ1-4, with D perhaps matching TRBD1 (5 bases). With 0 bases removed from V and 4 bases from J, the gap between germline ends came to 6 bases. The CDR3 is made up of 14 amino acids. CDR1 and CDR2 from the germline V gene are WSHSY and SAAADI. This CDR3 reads CASSESGLNEKLFF. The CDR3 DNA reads TGCGCCAGCAGTGAGTCGGGACTTAATGAAAAACTGTTTTTT.

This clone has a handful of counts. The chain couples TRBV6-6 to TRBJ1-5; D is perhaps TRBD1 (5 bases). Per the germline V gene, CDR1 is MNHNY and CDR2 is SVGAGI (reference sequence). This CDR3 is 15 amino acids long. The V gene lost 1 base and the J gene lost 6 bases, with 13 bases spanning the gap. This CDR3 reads CASSYYGGKPQPQHF. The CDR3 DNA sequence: TGTGCCAGCAGTTACTACGGGGGAAAGCCTCAGCCCCAGCATTTT.

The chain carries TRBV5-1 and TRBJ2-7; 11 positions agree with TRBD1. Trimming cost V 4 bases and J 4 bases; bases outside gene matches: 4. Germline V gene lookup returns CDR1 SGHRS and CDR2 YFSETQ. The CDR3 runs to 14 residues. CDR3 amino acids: CASSRGTGGYEQYF. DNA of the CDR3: TGCGCCAGCAGCAGGGGGACAGGGGGTTACGAGCAGTACTTC.

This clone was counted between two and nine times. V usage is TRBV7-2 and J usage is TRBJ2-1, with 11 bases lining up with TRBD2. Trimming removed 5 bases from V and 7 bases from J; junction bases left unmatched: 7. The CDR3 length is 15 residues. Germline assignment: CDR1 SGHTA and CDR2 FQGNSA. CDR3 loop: CASSPRLAGGNEQFF. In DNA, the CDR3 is TGTGCCAGCAGCCCCCGGCTAGCGGGGGGAAATGAGCAGTTCTTC. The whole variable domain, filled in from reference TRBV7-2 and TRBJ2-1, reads GAGVSQSPSNKVTEKGKDVELRCDPISGHTALYWYRQSLGQGLEFLIYFQGNSAPDKSGLPSDRFSAERTGGSVSTLTIQRTQQEDSAVYLCASSPRLAGGNEQFFGPGTRLTVL.

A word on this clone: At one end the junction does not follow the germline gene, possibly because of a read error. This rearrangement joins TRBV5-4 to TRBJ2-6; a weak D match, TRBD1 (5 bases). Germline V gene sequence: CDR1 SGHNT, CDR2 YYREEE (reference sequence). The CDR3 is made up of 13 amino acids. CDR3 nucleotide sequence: TGTGCCAGCAGGTCCTCTGGGGCCAACGGCCTGACTTTC. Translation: CASRSSGANGLTF.

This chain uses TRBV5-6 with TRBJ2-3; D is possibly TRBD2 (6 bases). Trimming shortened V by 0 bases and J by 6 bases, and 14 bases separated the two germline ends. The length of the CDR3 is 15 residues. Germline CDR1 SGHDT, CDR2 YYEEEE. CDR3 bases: TGTGCCAGCAGCTTGGGGCTGGCGGGGTTGGATACGCAGTATTTT. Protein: CASSLGLAGLDTQYF.

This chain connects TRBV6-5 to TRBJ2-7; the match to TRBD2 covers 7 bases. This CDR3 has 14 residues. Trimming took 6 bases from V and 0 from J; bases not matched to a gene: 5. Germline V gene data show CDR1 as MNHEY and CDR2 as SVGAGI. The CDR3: CASRIPGGSYEQYF. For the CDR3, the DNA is TGTGCCAGCAGAATACCGGGAGGCTCCTACGAGCAGTACTTC.

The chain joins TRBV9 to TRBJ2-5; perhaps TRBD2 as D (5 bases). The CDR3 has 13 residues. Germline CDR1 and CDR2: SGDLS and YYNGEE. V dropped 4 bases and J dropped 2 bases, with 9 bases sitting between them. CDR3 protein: CASSLGLQETQYF. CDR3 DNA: TGTGCCAGCAGCCTTGGACTTCAAGAGACCCAGTACTTC.

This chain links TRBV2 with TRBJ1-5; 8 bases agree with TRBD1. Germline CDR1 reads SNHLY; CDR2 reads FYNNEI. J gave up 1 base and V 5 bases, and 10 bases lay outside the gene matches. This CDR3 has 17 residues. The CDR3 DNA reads TGTGCCAGCAGTATACAGGGGGTCGTGGGAAGCAATCAGCCCCAGCATTTT. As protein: CASSIQGVVGSNQPQHF.